This T cell receptor (beta chain) was retrieved from a study of cytomegalovirus exposure and HLA in healthy donors. Overall study findings and caveats: Reports indicate that TCR beta sequences accurately predicted the HLA-A and HLA-B alleles of most subjects.

To note about this clone: Its antigen is currently unknown.

Researchers ran the PCR with 60 Vbeta and 13 Jbeta primers. Generated by immunoSEQ multiplex PCR, the TCRdb table keeps only in-frame clones and is missing some. The sample holds 150,000 or so clones, almost 80% seen once. The source of this sequence is a man aged 25 to 40 in good health and CMV-seronegative. The sequencing input was PBMCs.

The CDR3 DNA reads TGTGCCAGCGGGAGTCGGACAGGGGGGGGTACTGAAGCTTTCTTT. Translating gives CASGSRTGGGTEAFF. The chain joins TRBV6-1 to TRBJ1-1, with 10 bases aligning to TRBD1. The CDR3 is 15 residues long. V shed 8 bases, J shed 5 bases, and the junction held 11 bases outside the gene matches. Germline loops: CDR1 MNHNS, CDR2 SASEGT.